What follows are 20 T cell receptor beta chains derived from one specimen sequenced in a study of beta chain features in type 1 diabetes. Reverse transcribing all isolated RNA meant expressed TCRB transcripts were sequenced. Data came from immunoSEQ multiplex PCR; TCRdb stores just in-frame clones and leaves some out. The sample holds hundreds of thousands of clones, about a tenth seen once. Antigens of these TCRs are unknown. Notes on the study in general: TCRB CDR3 length was moderately but significantly reduced in all four CD4+ subsets of Type 1 diabetes patients.

Specimen: naive CD4+ T cells from blood. All receptors derive from a young man with type 1 diabetes.

In this sample, this clone turned up a few times. The chain carries TRBV2 and TRBJ2-7; a possible D gene is TRBD2 (6 bases). The CDR3 runs to 14 residues. V lost 6 bases and J 6 bases, leaving 18 bases between the germline ends. Germline V gene sequence: CDR1 SNHLY, CDR2 FYNNEI. This chain's CDR3 is CASREGTQGGEQYF. The CDR3 nucleotides are TGTGCCAGCAGGGAGGGGACTCAAGGTGGCGAGCAGTACTTC.

The chain links TRBV7-9 to TRBJ2-7; D gene ambiguous. The V end lost 6 bases, the J end lost 4 bases, and 10 bases lay between the germline ends. This CDR3 is 12 amino acids long. Germline CDR1 SEHNR, CDR2 FQNEAQ (reference sequence). Here the CDR3 reads CASRHDNYEQYF. The CDR3 nucleotides are TGTGCCAGCAGACATGACAATTACGAGCAGTACTTC.

The chain uses TRBV4-3 and TRBJ1-2; D unresolved. The V gene's germline CDR1 is LGHNA and CDR2 YSLEER. Trimming took 0 bases from V and 0 from J, leaving 14 bases between them. This CDR3 comprises 17 residues. For the CDR3, the DNA is TGCGCCAGCAGCCAAGATGTCAGGTCACGAGCTAACTATGGCTACACCTTC. It yields the protein CASSQDVRSRANYGYTF.

Only a few counts were recorded for this clone. V usage is TRBV18 and J usage is TRBJ2-1; D uncertain. Trimming cost V 6 bases and J 5 bases, with 14 bases left between them. The CDR3 is 14 residues long. Germline V gene lookup returns CDR1 KGHSH and CDR2 LQKENI. Written as DNA, the CDR3 is TGTGCCAGCTCTCTTAGTACAGTGGACAATGAGCAGTTCTTC. This sequence encodes CASSLSTVDNEQFF.

In its sample, this clone was seen a few times. The CDR3 here is CASSVGGGLGQETQYF. Written as DNA, the CDR3 is TGTGCCAGCAGCGTAGGGGGGGGTCTAGGCCAAGAGACCCAGTACTTC. The chain is built from TRBV9 and TRBJ2-5; 7 bases are shared with TRBD2. V lost 0 bases and J lost 1; bases outside the gene matches: 6. This CDR3 spans 16 amino acids. Germline V gene lookup returns CDR1 SGDLS and CDR2 YYNGEE.

The rearrangement links TRBV29-1 to TRBJ2-5, with D perhaps TRBD2 (6 bases). Per the germline V gene, CDR1 is SQVTM and CDR2 is ANQGSEA. V lost 5 bases, J lost 9 bases, and 16 bases lay in between. This CDR3 has 12 residues. The CDR3: CSVPGLGMAQYF. CDR3 bases: TGCAGCGTTCCGGGACTGGGAATGGCCCAGTACTTC.

This clone was seen a few times. The rearrangement links TRBV15 to TRBJ2-3, with TRBD1 matching 11 bases. Germline CDR1 and CDR2: LNHNV and YYDKDF (reference sequence). V dropped 5 bases and J dropped 5; count of bases not matched to a gene: 9. The CDR3 loop spans 16 amino acids. The CDR3 nucleotides read TGTGCCACCAGCGGCCTGGGACAGGGGGGTGAAGATACGCAGTATTTT. It translates to CATSGLGQGGEDTQYF.

In regard to this clone: The same CDR3 also results from other DNA sequences found in this sample. The chain links TRBV18 to TRBJ1-5; D call uncertain. The CDR3 spans 14 residues. Germline values: CDR1 KGHSH, CDR2 LQKENI. Between the trimmed V and J ends, which lost 0 bases and 2 bases, there was a span of 5 bases. CDR3 sequence (DNA): TGTGCCAGCTCACCACCGGGCGGCAATCAGCCCCAGCATTTT. Its protein is CASSPPGGNQPQHF.

This chain joins TRBV11-2 and TRBJ2-7; possibly TRBD1 for D (5 bases). The V and J ends lost 5 bases and 2 bases respectively, with 10 bases between them. This CDR3 is built from 13 residues. Germline loops: CDR1 SGHAT, CDR2 FQNNGV. The CDR3: CASSADTTYEQYF. For the CDR3, the DNA is TGTGCCAGCAGCGCGGACACCACCTACGAGCAGTACTTC.

This clone was counted a few times. CDR3 amino acids: CASNKDRGRETQYF. The CDR3 coding sequence is TGCGCCAGCAATAAAGACAGGGGACGGGAGACCCAGTACTTC. The V gene is TRBV5-1, the J gene TRBJ2-5, with 8 positions matching TRBD1. Germline-derived CDR1 and CDR2 are SGHRS and YFSETQ. CDR3 length: 14 residues. Trimming removed 6 bases from V and 5 bases from J; junction bases left unmatched: 9.

The genes are TRBV11-3 and TRBJ2-7; D possibly corresponds to TRBD1 (6 bases). V lost 8 bases to trimming and J lost 2 bases, with 16 bases between them. The CDR3 covers 14 residues. Germline V CDR1 and CDR2: SGHNT, YENEEA. This CDR3 is CASLVPGHPYEQYF. The CDR3 DNA sequence: TGTGCCAGCCTCGTCCCGGGACACCCCTACGAGCAGTACTTC.

This sequence joins TRBV5-1 and TRBJ2-1; maybe TRBD2 (7 bases). The CDR3 is 16 residues long. Deletions cut 4 bases from V and 2 bases from J, with 16 bases between. The germline V gene encodes CDR1 SGHRS and CDR2 YFSETQ. The CDR3 protein is CASSPLGGGPYNEQFF. DNA of the CDR3: TGCGCCAGCAGCCCTCTAGGGGGGGGCCCCTACAATGAGCAGTTCTTC.

This clone was detected a few times. The chain links TRBV9 to TRBJ2-6, with 12 bases lining up with TRBD1. Germline trimming cut 0 bases from V and 5 bases from J; bases unmatched to any gene: 0. CDR1 SGDLS and CDR2 YYNGEE come from the germline V gene. This CDR3 comprises 16 residues. CDR3 DNA sequence: TGTGCCAGCAGCGTAGGGGACAGGGGGCGGGCCAACGTCCTGACTTTC. It is translated as CASSVGDRGRANVLTF.

This clone came up a few times. This rearrangement joins TRBV4-3 to TRBJ2-6; D unresolved. Germline values: CDR1 LGHNA, CDR2 YSLEER. The V and J ends lost 1 base and 0 bases respectively, with 16 bases between them. This CDR3 contains 19 residues. The CDR3 DNA reads TGCGCCAGCAGCCAAGGATTGAGATCACGTTACTCTGGGGCCAACGTCCTGACTTTC. This codes for CASSQGLRSRYSGANVLTF.

The chain employs TRBV6-4 and TRBJ1-1, with a possible D match to TRBD1 (5 bases). CDR1 MRHNA and CDR2 SNTAGT come from the germline V gene. The CDR3 consists of 15 residues. V lost 3 bases and J 5 bases, leaving 16 bases between the germline ends. CDR3 region: CASSETPSGRTEAFF. The CDR3 DNA is TGTGCCAGCAGTGAGACACCTTCAGGGAGGACTGAAGCTTTCTTT.

This rearrangement joins TRBV4-3 to TRBJ2-6, with a weak D call TRBD2 (5 bases). Trimming took 0 bases from V and 3 from J, leaving 15 bases between them. Germline V gene lookup returns CDR1 LGHNA and CDR2 YSLEER. The CDR3 consists of 18 residues. The CDR3 nucleotides read TGCGCCAGCAGCCAAGATGGACTTAGCGCTTATGGGGCCAACGTCCTGACTTTC. Amino acids: CASSQDGLSAYGANVLTF.

The chain couples TRBV4-2 to TRBJ2-1, with TRBD2 matching over 13 bases. V dropped 0 bases and J dropped 9; count of bases not matched to a gene: 5. CDR3 length equals 16 residues. Germline loops: CDR1 LGHNA, CDR2 YNFKEQ. CDR3 DNA: TGTGCCAGCAGCCAAGATACTAGCGGGGGGGCGGCTGAGCAGTTCTTC. Protein product: CASSQDTSGGAAEQFF.

This clone was observed a handful of times. This sequence joins TRBV4-1 and TRBJ2-1, with a weak D call TRBD2 (6 bases). Trimming removed 4 bases at V and 6 bases at J, with 10 bases between. The CDR3 covers 13 residues. Germline V CDR1 and CDR2: MGHRA, YSYEKL. CDR3 residues: CASSPAGGNEQFF. CDR3 DNA sequence: TGCGCCAGCAGCCCGGCCGGGGGCAATGAGCAGTTCTTC.

This clone was recorded only once. The chain has TRBV19 and TRBJ2-7, with 12 bases that match TRBD2. The CDR3 totals 15 residues. Germline CDR1 LNHDA, CDR2 SQIVND (reference sequence). V gave up 5 bases and J gave up 2 bases; unmatched junction bases: 4. CDR3 sequence reads: CASSSWTSGAYEQYF. The CDR3 coding sequence is TGTGCCAGTAGTTCCTGGACTAGCGGGGCCTACGAGCAGTACTTC.

There are a few counts of this clone. This chain links TRBV9 with TRBJ1-2; D ambiguous. CDR1 SGDLS and CDR2 YYNGEE come from the germline V gene. V lost 4 bases to trimming and J lost 4 bases, with 8 bases between them. The CDR3 is made up of 12 amino acids. The CDR3 reads CASSLGIYGYTF. CDR3 DNA sequence: TGTGCCAGCAGCCTTGGCATCTATGGCTACACCTTC.